This TCR beta chain stems from a study of OX40 agonist ivuxolimab in advanced cancers. Overall study context: Patients were treated with ivuxolimab, an agonistic anti-OX40 (CD134) antibody. General study findings and limits: In the 0.1 to 3.0 mg/kg range, CD4+ and CD8+ blood T cells had expanded clonally by week 6. In the expanded peripheral T cells, antigen specificity was never determined.

Sequenced by immunoSEQ multiplex PCR; TCRdb stores in-frame clones only, minus some. The sample holds over 100,000 clones, approximately 90% seen once. There are 12 residues in the CDR3. Trimming removed 6 bases at V and 6 bases at J, with 12 bases between. The V gene's germline CDR1 is MDHEN and CDR2 SYDVKM. Concerning this clone itself: Its specificity is not known.

The source is an adult with an advanced solid tumor such as melanoma, head and neck, liver or kidney cancer. Material: CD4+ or CD8+ T cells sorted from blood, obtained in a trial of the OX40 agonist ivuxolimab. The J gene is TRBJ2-7, the V gene TRBV28, with D possibly being TRBD1 or TRBD2 (5 bases each). CDR3 nucleotides: TGTGCCAGCAGCCAGTTGAGGGGCGAGCAGTACTTC. Amino acids: CASSQLRGEQYF.